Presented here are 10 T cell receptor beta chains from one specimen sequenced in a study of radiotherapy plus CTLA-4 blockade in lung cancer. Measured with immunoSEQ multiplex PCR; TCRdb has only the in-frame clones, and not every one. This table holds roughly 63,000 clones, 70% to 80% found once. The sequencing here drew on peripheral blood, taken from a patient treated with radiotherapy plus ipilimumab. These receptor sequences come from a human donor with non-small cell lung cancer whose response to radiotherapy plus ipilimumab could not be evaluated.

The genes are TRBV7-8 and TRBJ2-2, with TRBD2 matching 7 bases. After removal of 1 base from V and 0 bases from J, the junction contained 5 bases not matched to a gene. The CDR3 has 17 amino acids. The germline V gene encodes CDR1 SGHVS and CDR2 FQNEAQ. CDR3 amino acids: CASSLGLAKTNTGELFF. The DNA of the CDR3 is TGTGCCAGCAGCTTAGGACTAGCCAAGACGAACACCGGGGAGCTGTTTTTT.

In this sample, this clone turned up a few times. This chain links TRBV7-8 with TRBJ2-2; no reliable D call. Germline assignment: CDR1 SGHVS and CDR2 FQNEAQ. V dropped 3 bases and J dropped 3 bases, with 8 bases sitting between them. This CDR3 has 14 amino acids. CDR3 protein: CASSFVRDTGELFF. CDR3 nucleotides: TGTGCCAGCAGCTTCGTTCGGGACACCGGGGAGCTGTTTTTT.

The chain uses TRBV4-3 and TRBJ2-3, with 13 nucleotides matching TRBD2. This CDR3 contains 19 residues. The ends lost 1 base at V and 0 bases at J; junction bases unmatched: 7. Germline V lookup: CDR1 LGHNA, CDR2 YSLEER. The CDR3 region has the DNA TGCGCCAGCAGCCAAGGACTAGCGGGGGGCTTCAGGAGCACAGATACGCAGTATTTT. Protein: CASSQGLAGGFRSTDTQYF.

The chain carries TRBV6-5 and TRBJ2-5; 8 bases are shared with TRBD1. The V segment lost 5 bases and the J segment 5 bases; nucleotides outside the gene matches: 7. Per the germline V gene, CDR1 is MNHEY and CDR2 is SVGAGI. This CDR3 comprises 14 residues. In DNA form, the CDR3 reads TGTGCCAGCAGTCAGTCAGGGGGCGGGGAGACCCAGTACTTC. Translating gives CASSQSGGGETQYF.

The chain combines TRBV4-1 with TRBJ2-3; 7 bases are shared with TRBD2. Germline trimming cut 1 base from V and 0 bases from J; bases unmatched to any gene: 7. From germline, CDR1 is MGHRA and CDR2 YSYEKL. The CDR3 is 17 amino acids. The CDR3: CASSQGGGRASTDTQYF. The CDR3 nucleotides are TGCGCCAGCAGCCAAGGGGGAGGGAGGGCTAGCACAGATACGCAGTATTTT.

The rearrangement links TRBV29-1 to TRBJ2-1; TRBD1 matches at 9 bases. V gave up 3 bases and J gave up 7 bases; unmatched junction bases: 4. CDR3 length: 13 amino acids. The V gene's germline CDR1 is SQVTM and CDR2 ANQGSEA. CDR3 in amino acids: CSVEGQGGNEQFF. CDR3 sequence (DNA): TGCAGCGTTGAGGGACAGGGCGGGAATGAGCAGTTCTTC.

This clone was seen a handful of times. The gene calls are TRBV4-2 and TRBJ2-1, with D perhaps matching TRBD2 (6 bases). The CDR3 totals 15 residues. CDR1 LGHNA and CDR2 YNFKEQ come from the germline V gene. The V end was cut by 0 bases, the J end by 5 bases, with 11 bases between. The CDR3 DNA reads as TGTGCCAGCAGCCAAGATCCGGGGGAGAACAATGAGCAGTTCTTC. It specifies CASSQDPGENNEQFF.

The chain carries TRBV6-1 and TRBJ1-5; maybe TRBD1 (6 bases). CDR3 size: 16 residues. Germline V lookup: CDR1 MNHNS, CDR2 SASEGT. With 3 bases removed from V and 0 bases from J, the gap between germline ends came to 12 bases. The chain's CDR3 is CASSEWDNDSNQPQHF. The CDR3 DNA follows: TGTGCCAGCAGTGAGTGGGACAACGATAGCAATCAGCCCCAGCATTTT.

The CDR3 here is CASSSGTGGTYEQYF. The CDR3 coding sequence is TGTGCCAGCAGTTCAGGGACAGGGGGGACCTACGAGCAGTACTTC. This chain joins TRBV7-3 and TRBJ2-7; 11 bases fit TRBD1. With V trimmed by 6 bases and J by 2 bases, 6 bases remained unmatched. The CDR3 has 15 amino acids. The V gene's germline CDR1 is SGHTA and CDR2 FQGTGA.

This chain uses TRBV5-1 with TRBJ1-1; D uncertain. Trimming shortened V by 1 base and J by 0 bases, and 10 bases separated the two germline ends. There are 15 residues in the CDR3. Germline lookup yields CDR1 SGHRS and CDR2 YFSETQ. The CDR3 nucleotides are TGCGCCAGCAGCTTGATCGGGGAGTTGAACACTGAAGCTTTCTTT. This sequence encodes CASSLIGELNTEAFF.